This TCR beta chain was documented in a study of shared clonotypes between healthy human individuals. Findings and caveats of the study: Apart from blood, nothing was sampled; tissue repertoires likely differ.

The CDR3 spans 15 residues. V lost 5 bases to trimming and J lost 3 bases; unmatched junction nucleotides: 7. CDR1 SGHTA and CDR2 FQGNSA come from the germline V gene. Regarding this clone: Its specificity is not known.

Assay used: immunoSEQ multiplex PCR; TCRdb lists only in-frame clones, some missing. The sample shows roughly 1 million clones, approximately 78% of them seen only once. The chain recombines TRBV7-2 with TRBJ1-3, with 7 nucleotides matching TRBD1. Sequences were obtained from memory CD4+ T cells from PBMCs. Regarding subset: CD45RA-negative fraction. The sequence derives from a man aged 18 to 29 in good health. Some clones in this sample may be carry-over from other donors' samples. CDR3 nucleotides: TGTGCCAGCAGCCCAGAGACAGGGAATGGAAACACCATATATTTT. Amino acid sequence: CASSPETGNGNTIYF.